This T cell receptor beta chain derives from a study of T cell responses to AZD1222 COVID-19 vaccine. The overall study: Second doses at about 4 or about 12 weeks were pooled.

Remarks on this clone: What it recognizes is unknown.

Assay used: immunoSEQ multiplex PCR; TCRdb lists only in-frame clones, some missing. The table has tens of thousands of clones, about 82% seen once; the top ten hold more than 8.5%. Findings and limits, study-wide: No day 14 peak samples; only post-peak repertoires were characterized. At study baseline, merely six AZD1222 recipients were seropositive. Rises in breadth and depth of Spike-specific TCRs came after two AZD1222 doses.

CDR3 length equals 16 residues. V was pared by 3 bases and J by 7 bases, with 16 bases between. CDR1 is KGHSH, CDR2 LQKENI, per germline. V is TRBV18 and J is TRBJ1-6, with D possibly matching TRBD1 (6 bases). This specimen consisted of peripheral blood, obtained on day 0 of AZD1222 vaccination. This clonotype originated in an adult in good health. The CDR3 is CASSPTGKRGNSPLHF. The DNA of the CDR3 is TGTGCCAGCTCACCCACAGGGAAGAGGGGGAATTCACCCCTCCACTTT.